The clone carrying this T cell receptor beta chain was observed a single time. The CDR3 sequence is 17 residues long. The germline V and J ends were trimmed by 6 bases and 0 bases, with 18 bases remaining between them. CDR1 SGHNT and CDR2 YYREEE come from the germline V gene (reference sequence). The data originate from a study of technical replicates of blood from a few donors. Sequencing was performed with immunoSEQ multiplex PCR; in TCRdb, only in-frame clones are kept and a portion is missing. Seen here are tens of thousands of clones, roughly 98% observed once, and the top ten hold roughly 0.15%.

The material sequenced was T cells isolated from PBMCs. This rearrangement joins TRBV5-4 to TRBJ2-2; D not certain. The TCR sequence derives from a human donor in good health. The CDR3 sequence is CASTNPLVGSNTGELFF. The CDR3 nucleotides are TGTGCCAGCACCAATCCTTTGGTCGGGTCGAACACCGGGGAGCTGTTTTTT.